The rows below give T cell receptor beta chains drawn from one sample of a study of monozygotic twins with inflammatory bowel disease. No DNA is given; TCRdb re-called the 5' RACE reads and lists each CDR3 protein once. This sample contains 350,000 to 400,000 distinct CDR3 sequences. Input material: blood. The receptors stem from a human donor with ulcerative colitis or Crohn's disease, or a healthy co-twin of an affected twin (not recorded which). The CDR3 runs from the conserved cysteine through the conserved F or W.

v_gene: TRBV7-3; j_gene: TRBJ1-2; CDR3aa: CASSLTFQGYDGYTF
v_gene: TRBV5-1; j_gene: TRBJ1-2; CDR3aa: CASSLGLQSFNYGYTF
v_gene: TRBV19; j_gene: TRBJ2-6; CDR3aa: CASWDGSSGANVLTF
v_gene: TRBV20-1; j_gene: TRBJ2-3; CDR3aa: CSAQSGTGVDTQYF
v_gene: TRBV7-2; j_gene: TRBJ1-1; CDR3aa: CASSLTGQRNTEAFF
v_gene: TRBV20-1; j_gene: TRBJ2-5; CDR3aa: CSPAYQETQYF
v_gene: TRBV3-1; j_gene: TRBJ1-1; CDR3aa: CASSQMDIGAEAFF
v_gene: TRBV11-1; j_gene: TRBJ2-1; CDR3aa: CASSFPDLAGRSRNEQFF
v_gene: TRBV5-1; j_gene: TRBJ2-5; CDR3aa: CASSDPAGAQQETQYF
v_gene: TRBV6-5; j_gene: TRBJ2-5; CDR3aa: CASSYSGRDDETQYF
v_gene: TRBV6-2/TRBV6-3; j_gene: TRBJ2-2; CDR3aa: CASSIGTGELFF
v_gene: TRBV5-1; j_gene: TRBJ1-5; CDR3aa: CASSDIGGFNQPQHF
v_gene: TRBV9; j_gene: TRBJ1-3; CDR3aa: CASSVDWTAGNTIYF
v_gene: TRBV20-1; j_gene: TRBJ1-2; CDR3aa: CSAIGQGVSYGYTF
v_gene: TRBV28; j_gene: TRBJ1-5; CDR3aa: CASRDINQPQHF
v_gene: TRBV7-3; j_gene: TRBJ2-7; CDR3aa: CASSAAGTGSFYEQYF
v_gene: TRBV18; j_gene: TRBJ2-6; CDR3aa: CASSPKGTPGANVLTF
v_gene: TRBV6-5; j_gene: TRBJ2-7; CDR3aa: CASSYSVGTGKLGTYEQYF
v_gene: TRBV7-3; j_gene: TRBJ2-3; CDR3aa: CASSPASGVVSDTQYF
v_gene: TRBV18; j_gene: TRBJ2-7; CDR3aa: CASSPPGQDPYEQYF
v_gene: TRBV5-1; j_gene: TRBJ2-1; CDR3aa: CASGRGLQSYNEQFF
v_gene: TRBV14; j_gene: TRBJ2-7; CDR3aa: CASSHYGDIYEQYF
v_gene: TRBV7-2; j_gene: TRBJ2-5; CDR3aa: CASSEMGCEETQYF
v_gene: TRBV6-4; j_gene: TRBJ2-3; CDR3aa: CASSDAAGGTDTQYF
v_gene: TRBV9; j_gene: TRBJ2-7; CDR3aa: CASSPLGFPYEQYF
v_gene: TRBV28; j_gene: TRBJ2-7; CDR3aa: CASMVLSAGIYEQYF
v_gene: TRBV12-3/TRBV12-4; j_gene: TRBJ2-3; CDR3aa: CASSPLLGRTGGAKDTQYF
v_gene: TRBV2; j_gene: TRBJ1-4; CDR3aa: CASISHATNEKLFF
v_gene: TRBV6-5; j_gene: TRBJ2-3; CDR3aa: CASSLSSSGSTDTQYF
v_gene: TRBV24-1; j_gene: TRBJ2-3; CDR3aa: CATSAVGTDTQYF
v_gene: TRBV20-1; j_gene: TRBJ1-2; CDR3aa: CSARVFDVSAYGYTF
v_gene: TRBV7-4; j_gene: TRBJ1-5; CDR3aa: CASSLKRQHQPQHF
v_gene: TRBV6-2/TRBV6-3; j_gene: TRBJ2-2; CDR3aa: CASGTAVNTGELFF
v_gene: TRBV28; j_gene: TRBJ2-5; CDR3aa: CASSAHGTGIARTQYF
v_gene: TRBV5-6; j_gene: TRBJ2-3; CDR3aa: CASSRSLGTSGGPDTLYF
v_gene: TRBV20-1; j_gene: TRBJ1-5; CDR3aa: CSAHRDSSNQPQHF
v_gene: TRBV7-8; j_gene: TRBJ2-1; CDR3aa: CASSLSTSPNEQFF
v_gene: TRBV9; j_gene: TRBJ1-5; CDR3aa: CASSVGWDQPQHF
v_gene: TRBV4-1; j_gene: TRBJ1-6; CDR3aa: CASSQNFESNSPLHF
v_gene: TRBV19; j_gene: TRBJ1-5; CDR3aa: CASSMMAGYNQPQHF
v_gene: TRBV6-5; j_gene: TRBJ2-7; CDR3aa: CASGTATYEQYF
v_gene: TRBV9; j_gene: TRBJ2-1; CDR3aa: CASSVQGLYNEQFF
v_gene: TRBV20-1; j_gene: TRBJ2-1; CDR3aa: CSARVGAGPYNEQFF
v_gene: TRBV7-9; j_gene: TRBJ2-5; CDR3aa: CASSSRQGPGETQYF
v_gene: TRBV5-1; j_gene: TRBJ2-3; CDR3aa: CASSLVGTSGPGDTQYF
v_gene: TRBV7-2; j_gene: TRBJ1-6; CDR3aa: CASSLDPGPNSPLHF
v_gene: TRBV7-2; j_gene: TRBJ2-3; CDR3aa: CASRPGAPDTQYF
v_gene: TRBV27; j_gene: TRBJ2-7; CDR3aa: CASSPSGGDRAYEQYF
v_gene: TRBV12-3/TRBV12-4; j_gene: TRBJ1-2; CDR3aa: CASSTTTGFGYTF
v_gene: TRBV5-5; j_gene: TRBJ2-7; CDR3aa: CASSLSGDPLPYEQYF
v_gene: TRBV7-2; j_gene: TRBJ2-5; CDR3aa: CASSRRPTGQGVQTQYF
v_gene: TRBV29-1; j_gene: TRBJ2-7; CDR3aa: CSVKGVGAYEQYF
v_gene: TRBV25-1; j_gene: TRBJ2-3; CDR3aa: CASSFRGAGFFTDTQYF